This TCR beta chain originates from a study of beta chain features in type 1 diabetes. General study points: For Type 1 diabetes patients, all four CD4+ subsets carried TCRB CDR3s that were moderately but significantly shorter.

The entirety of the isolated RNA underwent reverse transcription, so expressed TCRB transcripts were sequenced. Some clones are missing from TCRdb's copy, which holds only in-frame ones; the method was immunoSEQ multiplex PCR. Among about 15,000 clones listed, around 69% were seen once. With regard to this clone: Its target is not known.

Trimming took 2 bases from V and 3 from J, leaving 17 bases between them. The CDR3 consists of 17 residues. CDR1 and CDR2 from the germline V gene are MNHNS and SASEGT. The sequencing sample was made of stem cell memory CD4+ T cells from blood. V gene TRBV6-1 combines with J gene TRBJ1-5, with D possibly being TRBD1 (5 bases). This receptor was taken from a woman between 18 and 29 years old with type 1 diabetes. The DNA for the CDR3 is TGTGCCAGCAGTGAACGACAGTGGGAAGGTGTCAATCAGCCCCAGCATTTT. Its translation is CASSERQWEGVNQPQHF.